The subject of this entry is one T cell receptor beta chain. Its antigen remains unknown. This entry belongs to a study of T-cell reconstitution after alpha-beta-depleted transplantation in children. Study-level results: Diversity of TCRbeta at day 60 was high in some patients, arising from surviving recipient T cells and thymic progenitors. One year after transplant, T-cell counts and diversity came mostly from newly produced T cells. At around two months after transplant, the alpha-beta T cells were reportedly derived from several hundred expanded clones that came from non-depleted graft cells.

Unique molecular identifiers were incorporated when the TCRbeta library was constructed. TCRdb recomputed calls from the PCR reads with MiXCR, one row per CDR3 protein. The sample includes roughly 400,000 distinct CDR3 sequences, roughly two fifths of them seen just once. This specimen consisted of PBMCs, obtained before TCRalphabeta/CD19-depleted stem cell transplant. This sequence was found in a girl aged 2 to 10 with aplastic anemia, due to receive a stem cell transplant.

The CDR3, as DNA: TGTGCCACCAGTAGCTCAGGGGCCCAAGAGACCCAGTACTTC. Amino acid sequence: CATSSSGAQETQYF. The rearrangement uses TRBV24-1 and TRBJ2-5; D is perhaps TRBD1 (6 bases). V lost 6 bases to trimming and J lost 1 base, with 11 bases between them. Germline V lookup: CDR1 KGHDR, CDR2 SFDVKD. The CDR3 is made up of 14 amino acids.